The clone carrying this TCR beta chain was detected many times. Its antigen is not identified. The data are from a study of T-cell memory formation after mild COVID-19. Turning to the study itself: Clusters of TCRs were largely donor specific. The study's findings and limits: Shrinking CD4+ clones were chiefly CM and EM; CD8+ ones were chiefly EMRA.

One entry per CDR3 protein results from TCRdb running MiXCR on the 5' RACE reads. The sample contains roughly 250,000 distinct CDR3 sequences, over 15% of which appear only once. CDR1 and CDR2 from the germline V gene are LGHNA and YSLEER. Trimming at V came to 4 bases and at J to 4 bases, leaving 6 bases not matched to a gene. There are 15 residues in the CDR3. The V call is TRBV4-3, the J call TRBJ2-2; 7 nucleotides match TRBD1. The material sequenced was PBMCs or a T cell subset sorted from them (not recorded which). The source is a young man who had mild COVID-19 (a few samples of this study predate the infection). Cell type and time point are not known. As DNA, the CDR3 is TGCGCCAGCAGCCCAGCGACAGGGAGCACCGGGGAGCTGTTTTTT. Residues: CASSPATGSTGELFF.